The present entry profiles one T cell receptor beta chain with its context. This sample stems from a study of blood T cell repertoires in COVID-19. About the study: Researchers got acute and convalescent COVID-19 samples from the United States, Italy and Spain. In each case, the material was cDNA or gDNA derived from T cells, B-cell-depleted T cells, or PBMCs.

Trimming cost V 4 bases and J 8 bases; bases outside gene matches: 22. CDR1 LGHDT and CDR2 YNNKEL come from the germline V gene (reference sequence). CDR3 length equals 19 residues. How the authors handled the data: Reference gene primer amplification gave nucleated cell count estimates. The method was immunoSEQ multiplex PCR; TCRdb's version includes in-frame clones alone and lacks a portion of them. The DNA was the basis for D and trimming; V, J and clone size are from that table. The top ten clones hold 4.5% to 6% of a sample with about 42,000 clones, around 85% of them seen once. The chain carries TRBV3-1 (or the pseudogene TRBV3-2) and TRBJ2-3; 9 bases are shared with TRBD2. The clonotype comes from a man between 45 and 60 years old with active COVID-19. Sequencing was carried out using peripheral blood. DNA of the CDR3: TGTGCCAGCAGCCCCAGGGCAGGACTACCGACAGCGGGGGGAGCTACGCAGTATTTT. Amino acids: CASSPRAGLPTAGGATQYF.